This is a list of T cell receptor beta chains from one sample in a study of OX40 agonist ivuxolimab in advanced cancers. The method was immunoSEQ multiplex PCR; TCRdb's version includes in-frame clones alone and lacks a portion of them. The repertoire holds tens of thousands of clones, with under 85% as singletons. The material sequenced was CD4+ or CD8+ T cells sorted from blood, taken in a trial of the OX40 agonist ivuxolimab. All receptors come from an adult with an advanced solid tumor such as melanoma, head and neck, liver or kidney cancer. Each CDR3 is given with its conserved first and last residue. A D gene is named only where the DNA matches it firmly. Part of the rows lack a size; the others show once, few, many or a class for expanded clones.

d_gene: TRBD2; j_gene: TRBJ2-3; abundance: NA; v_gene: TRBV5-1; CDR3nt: TGCGCCAGCAGCTTCGGCGGGGGGTCAGATACGCAGTATTTT; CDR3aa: CASSFGGGSDTQYF
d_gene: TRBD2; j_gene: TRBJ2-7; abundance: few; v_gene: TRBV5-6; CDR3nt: TGTGCCAGCAGCTTGCTATCTAGCGGGAGTCGCGAGCAGTACTTC; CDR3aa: CASSLLSSGSREQYF
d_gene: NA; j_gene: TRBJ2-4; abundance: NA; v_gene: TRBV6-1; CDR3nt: TGTGCCAGCAGTGAAGGGGGGGAGACAAAAAACATTCAGTACTTC; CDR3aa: CASSEGGETKNIQYF
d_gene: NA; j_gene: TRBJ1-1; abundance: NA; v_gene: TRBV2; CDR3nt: TGTGCCAGCAGCTACGACGGTGTGGCTTTCTTT; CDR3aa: CASSYDGVAFF
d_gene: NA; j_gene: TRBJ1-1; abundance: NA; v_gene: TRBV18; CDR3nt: TGTGCCAGCTCACCAGGAGGGAACACTGAAGCTTTCTTT; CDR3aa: CASSPGGNTEAFF
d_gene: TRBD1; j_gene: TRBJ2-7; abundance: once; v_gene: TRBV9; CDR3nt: TGTGCCAGCAGCGTTTCGGGACAGATGAGCTCCTACGAGCAGTACTTC; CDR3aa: CASSVSGQMSSYEQYF
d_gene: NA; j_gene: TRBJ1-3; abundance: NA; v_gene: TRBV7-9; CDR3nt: TGTGCCAGCAGCTTAGCAAGTGTCTACTCTGGAAACACCATATATTTT; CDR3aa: CASSLASVYSGNTIYF
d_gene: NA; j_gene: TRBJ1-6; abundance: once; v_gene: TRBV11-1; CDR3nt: TGTGCCAGCAGCTTAACGGGGCAGTCACCCCTCCACTTT; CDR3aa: CASSLTGQSPLHF
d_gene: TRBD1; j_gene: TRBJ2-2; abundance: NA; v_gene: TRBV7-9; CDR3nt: TGTGCCAGCAGCCATCGCGACAGGGGAGTGGCGGGGGAGCTGTTTTTT; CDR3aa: CASSHRDRGVAGELFF
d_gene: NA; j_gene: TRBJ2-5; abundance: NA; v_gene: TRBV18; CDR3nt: TGTGCCAGCTCACCTCGGGGGAGTACCCAAGAGACCCAGTACTTC; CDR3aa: CASSPRGSTQETQYF
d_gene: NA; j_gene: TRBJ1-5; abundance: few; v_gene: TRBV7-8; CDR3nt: TGTGCCAGCAGCTTAGCTGGCGGTAGCAATCAGCCCCAGCATTTT; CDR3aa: CASSLAGGSNQPQHF
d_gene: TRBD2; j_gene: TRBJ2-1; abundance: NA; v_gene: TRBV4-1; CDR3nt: TGCGCCAGCAGCAGTAGCGGGAACTCCTACAATGAGCAGTTCTTC; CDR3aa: CASSSSGNSYNEQFF
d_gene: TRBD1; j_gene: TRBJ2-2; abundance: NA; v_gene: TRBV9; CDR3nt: TGTGCCAGCAGCGCCAGACAGGGGCCGAACACCGGGGAGCTGTTTTTT; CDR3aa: CASSARQGPNTGELFF
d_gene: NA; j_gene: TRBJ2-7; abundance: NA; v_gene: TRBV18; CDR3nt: TGTGCCAGCTCACCCGGGCTGGCCACCTACGAGCAGTACTTC; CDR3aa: CASSPGLATYEQYF
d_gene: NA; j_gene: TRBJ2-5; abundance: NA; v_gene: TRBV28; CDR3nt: TGTGCCAGCACCCCCCAGTGGGGGAGAACCCAGTACTTC; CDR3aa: CASTPQWGRTQYF
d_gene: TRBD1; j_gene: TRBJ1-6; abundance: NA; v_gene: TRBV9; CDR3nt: TGTGCCAGCAGCCCCGGACAGGGTGGCAATTCACCCCTCCACTTT; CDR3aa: CASSPGQGGNSPLHF
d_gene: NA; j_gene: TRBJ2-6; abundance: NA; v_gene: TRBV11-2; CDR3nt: TGTGCCAGCAGCTTAGAACCGGACGGTGCCAACGTCCTGACTTTC; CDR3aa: CASSLEPDGANVLTF